These 21 T cell receptor beta chains originate from one sample sequenced in a study of OX40 agonist ivuxolimab in advanced cancers. The protocol was immunoSEQ multiplex PCR, while the TCRdb copy is restricted to in-frame clones and leaves out a portion. The sample carries fewer than 85,000 clones, about 89% recorded once. The source material was CD4+ or CD8+ T cells sorted from blood, sampled in a trial of the OX40 agonist ivuxolimab. All receptors derive from an adult with an advanced solid tumor such as melanoma, head and neck, liver or kidney cancer.

The J gene is TRBJ2-5, the V gene TRBV10-2; 7 nucleotides agree with TRBD2. The germline V gene has CDR1 WSHSY and CDR2 SAAADI. J was trimmed by 5 bases and V by 0 bases; bases with no gene match: 3. The length of the CDR3 is 14 residues. The CDR3 is CASSESGRPETQYF. The CDR3 region has the DNA TGCGCCAGCAGTGAGTCCGGGAGGCCGGAGACCCAGTACTTC.

The V call is TRBV18, the J call TRBJ2-2; 10 bases match TRBD1. V dropped 3 bases and J dropped 7; count of bases not matched to a gene: 8. Per germline, CDR1 KGHSH and CDR2 LQKENI. The CDR3 extends over 16 amino acids. The CDR3 sequence: CASSPSTGGASGELFF. As DNA, the CDR3 is TGTGCCAGCTCACCTTCGACAGGGGGCGCCAGCGGGGAGCTGTTTTTT.

This clone was counted only a few times. The rearrangement joins TRBV11-2 to TRBJ2-2, with 9 positions matching TRBD2. V shed 1 base, J shed 2 bases, and the junction held 2 bases outside the gene matches. The CDR3 loop spans 16 amino acids. Per the germline V gene, CDR1 is SGHAT and CDR2 is FQNNGV. CDR3 protein: CASSLGSGRNTGELFF. The CDR3 region has the DNA TGTGCCAGCAGCTTAGGTAGCGGGAGAAACACCGGGGAGCTGTTTTTT.

This chain links TRBV7-2 with TRBJ2-5, with 10 bases fitting TRBD1. This CDR3 is built from 15 residues. Looked up from germline, CDR1 is SGHTA and CDR2 is FQGNSA. The V and J ends lost 3 bases and 7 bases, in that order; junction bases with no gene match: 8. The CDR3, as DNA: TGTGCCAGCAGCTTTAGGACAGGGGGTTTGGGGACCCAGTACTTC. This sequence encodes CASSFRTGGLGTQYF.

The chain has TRBV18 and TRBJ2-2; 12 nucleotides match TRBD1. Germline assignment: CDR1 KGHSH and CDR2 LQKENI. There are 16 residues in the CDR3. V shed 8 bases and J 4 bases; nucleotides not matched to a gene: 8. CDR3 in amino acids: CASRRDRGLVTGELFF. Written as DNA, the CDR3 is TGTGCCAGCCGGAGGGACAGGGGGCTTGTCACCGGGGAGCTGTTTTTT.

The chain recombines TRBV11-2 with TRBJ2-5; D ambiguous. The CDR3 is 13 residues long. The germline gives CDR1 SGHAT, CDR2 FQNNGV. V lost 0 bases, J lost 10 bases, and 12 bases lay in between. Here the CDR3 DNA reads TGTGCCAGCAGCTTAGAATCAAAAGCGAACCAGTACTTC. Amino acid sequence: CASSLESKANQYF.

The V gene is TRBV14, the J gene TRBJ1-3; D may be TRBD1 (6 bases). Germline V gene sequence: CDR1 SGHDN, CDR2 FVKESK. The ends were cut back, 2 bases at V and 1 base at J, with 9 bases in the middle. The CDR3 is 15 residues long. CDR3 region: CASSQNTGSGNTIYF. The CDR3, as DNA: TGTGCCAGCAGCCAAAATACAGGGTCTGGAAACACCATATATTTT.

The genes are TRBV2 and TRBJ2-7; D is undetermined. CDR1 is SNHLY, CDR2 FYNNEI, per germline. This CDR3 is 10 amino acids long. The V and J ends lost 6 bases and 2 bases respectively, with 2 bases between them. CDR3 sequence (DNA): TGTGCCAGCAGCGCCTACGAGCAGTACTTC. This codes for CASSAYEQYF.

The J gene is TRBJ2-7, the V gene TRBV2; 7 bases are a match to TRBD2. Losses at the gene ends were 6 bases for V and 6 bases for J; bases not matched to a gene: 8. The CDR3 has 13 amino acids. Per germline, CDR1 SNHLY and CDR2 FYNNEI. CDR3 DNA sequence: TGTGCCAGCAGCTGGGGAGGGTCTCTCGAGCAGTACTTC. It codes for CASSWGGSLEQYF.

V usage is TRBV5-8 and J usage is TRBJ2-5; weak D call: TRBD2 (5 bases). V gave up 4 bases and J gave up 1 base, with 14 bases separating them. The CDR3 is 15 amino acids. Germline assignment: CDR1 SGHTS and CDR2 YDEGEE. The CDR3 DNA reads as TGTGCCAGCAGCCTTTTGATCCTAGCCCAAGAGACCCAGTACTTC. It codes for CASSLLILAQETQYF.

V usage is TRBV7-9 and J usage is TRBJ2-6; D unclear. This CDR3 contains 14 residues. Germline V gene lookup returns CDR1 SEHNR and CDR2 FQNEAQ (reference sequence). V was trimmed by 6 bases and J by 4 bases, leaving 10 bases between them. The CDR3 region is CASSGPGGANVLTF. The CDR3 nucleotides read TGTGCCAGCAGTGGACCTGGCGGGGCCAACGTCCTGACTTTC.

The chain uses TRBV9 and TRBJ2-2, with D maybe TRBD1 (6 bases). V lost 3 bases and J 0 bases, leaving 15 bases between the germline ends. The CDR3 extends over 17 amino acids. Germline lookup yields CDR1 SGDLS and CDR2 YYNGEE. The CDR3 bases are TGTGCCAGCAGCGCCTCTCGGGACACCTCGAACACCGGGGAGCTGTTTTTT. Its translation is CASSASRDTSNTGELFF.

The genes are TRBV5-4 and TRBJ1-2; tentatively, D is TRBD1 (5 bases). CDR1 is SGHNT, CDR2 YYREEE, per germline (reference sequence). Trimming cost V 4 bases and J 7 bases, with 14 bases left between them. The CDR3 has 13 amino acids. In DNA form, the CDR3 reads TGTGCCAGCAGCCCGCCAGGGCAAGGTGGCTACACCTTC. It is translated as CASSPPGQGGYTF.

This chain uses TRBV30 with TRBJ1-2, with 8 bases matching TRBD1. Germline CDR1 and CDR2: GTSNPN and SVGIG (reference sequence). V trimming: 5 bases; J trimming: 7 bases; junction bases outside the gene matches: 9. CDR3 length: 13 amino acids. CDR3 nucleotides: TGTGCCTGGGCCAGGGACAGGCCGGTTGGCTACACCTTC. Translated, it gives CAWARDRPVGYTF.

V gene TRBV5-6 combines with J gene TRBJ2-2; possible D gene TRBD2, 6 bases. V lost 1 base and J 4 bases, leaving 11 bases between the germline ends. There are 15 residues in the CDR3. Germline CDR1 reads SGHDT; CDR2 reads YYEEEE. The CDR3 nucleotides are TGTGCCAGCAGCTTGATTGGGAGGATCACCGGGGAGCTGTTTTTT. Translation gives CASSLIGRITGELFF. The entire variable domain, with the rest obtained from reference TRBV5-6 and TRBJ2-2, is as follows: DAGVTQSPTHLIKTRGQQVTLRCSPKSGHDTVSWYQQALGQGPQFIFQYYEEEERQRGNFPDRFSGHQFPNYSSELNVNALLLGDSALYLCASSLIGRITGELFFGEGSRLTVL.

This clone was observed at least ten times. CDR3 DNA: TGTGCCAGCAGCACCGGAGGACAGGGCCATGGCTACACCTTC. Translating it yields CASSTGGQGHGYTF. The chain carries TRBV7-9 and TRBJ1-2; 8 bases align to TRBD1. In germline, CDR1 is SEHNR, CDR2 FQNEAQ (reference sequence). This CDR3 is 14 amino acids long. The V segment lost 5 bases and the J segment 6 bases; nucleotides outside the gene matches: 8.

This chain links TRBV5-1 with TRBJ1-2; tentatively, D is TRBD1 (6 bases). The germline V gene has CDR1 SGHRS and CDR2 YFSETQ. V dropped 2 bases and J dropped 5 bases, with 7 bases sitting between them. This CDR3 contains 12 residues. CDR3 in amino acids: CASSFTGYGYTF. In DNA form, the CDR3 reads TGCGCCAGCAGCTTTACAGGGTATGGCTACACCTTC.

The chain joins TRBV28 to TRBJ2-5; weak D call: TRBD2 (5 bases). The CDR3 is 13 amino acids. CDR1 is MDHEN and CDR2 is SYDVKM in the germline V gene. The V end was cut by 7 bases, the J end by 4 bases, with 13 bases between. The CDR3 DNA reads TGTGCCAGCAATAGTCCTAGCATAGAGACCCAGTACTTC. It is translated as CASNSPSIETQYF.

The V and J genes are TRBV18 and TRBJ2-5; D gene unclear. This CDR3 comprises 13 residues. Between the trimmed V and J ends, which lost 0 bases and 4 bases, there was a span of 6 bases. CDR1 KGHSH and CDR2 LQKENI come from the germline V gene. The CDR3 loop is CASSPPNGETQYF. CDR3 bases: TGTGCCAGCTCACCACCGAACGGAGAGACCCAGTACTTC.

The chain couples TRBV5-8 to TRBJ2-7; the D is unclear. The germline V gene encodes CDR1 SGHTS and CDR2 YDEGEE. Trimming took off 4 bases at V and 2 bases at J, with 4 bases between the two ends. CDR3 size: 11 residues. As DNA, the CDR3 is TGTGCCAGCAGCGTGACCTACGAGCAGTACTTC. This codes for CASSVTYEQYF.

The chain couples TRBV2 to TRBJ2-3; D is unclear. The CDR3 has 17 residues. From germline, CDR1 is SNHLY and CDR2 FYNNEI. The ends were cut back, 6 bases at V and 2 bases at J, with 21 bases in the middle. As DNA, the CDR3 is TGTGCCAGCAGGCCTGGCGGTTTGGGCAGCCTCACAGATACGCAGTATTTT. This gives the protein CASRPGGLGSLTDTQYF.